This note documents a single T cell receptor beta chain sequence. Its antigen is not known. The sample is drawn from a study of CD8 T cells in ankylosing spondylitis. The TCR beta libraries were generated through quantitative 5'-RACE incorporating molecular barcodes. One entry per CDR3 protein, called by TCRdb with MiXCR from the 5' RACE reads. The repertoire holds 150,000 or so distinct CDR3 sequences, with 9.5% to 13% as singletons. Study-level findings and limits: Earlier literature documents some of the motif variants in reactive arthritis synovial fluid and blood. Within matched ankylosing spondylitis synovial fluid, disease-linked clones were reportedly significantly enriched. One TCR beta motif, made up of roughly eight highly homologous variants, appeared characteristic of ankylosing spondylitis blood.

The material sequenced was blood, either unsorted or a sorted T cell fraction (not recorded which). The origin of this receptor is a male donor with ankylosing spondylitis or in good health (not recorded which).

The CDR3 spells CSVGEQETQYF. Written as DNA, the CDR3 is TGCAGCGTTGGTGAACAAGAGACCCAGTACTTC. The rearrangement uses TRBV29-1 and TRBJ2-5; D unclear. Germline V gene sequence: CDR1 SQVTM, CDR2 ANQGSEA. V was cut by 4 bases and J by 2 bases, with 5 bases left in between. The length of the CDR3 is 11 residues. The whole variable domain, filled in from reference TRBV29-1 and TRBJ2-5, reads SAVISQKPSRDICQRGTSLTIQCQVDSQVTMMFWYRQQPGQSLTLIATANQGSEATYESGFVIDKFPISRPNLTFSTLTVSNMSPEDSSIYLCSVGEQETQYFGPGTRLLVL.